Listed below are T cell receptor beta chains from one sample, sequenced in a study of PD-1 blockade in classical Hodgkin lymphoma. Using immunoSEQ multiplex PCR, the repertoire was profiled, and TCRdb retains in-frame clones only, with some absent. The sample lists 25,000 to 35,000 clones, 60% to 75% occurring once. The sequenced sample was peripheral blood mononuclear cells (PBMCs), obtained before the second cycle of nivolumab. These receptor sequences come from a human donor with classical Hodgkin lymphoma. Both conserved end residues are part of each CDR3. The D gene is left open where the match is weak. Size is omitted from some rows. Given values are once, few, many or a class for expanded clones.

d_call,clone_size,v_call,j_call,cdr3_nt,cdr3_aa
.,.,TRBV19,TRBJ1-1,TGTGCCAGTAGTAGTGAGGACATATCTACTGAAGCTTTCTTT,CASSSEDISTEAFF
.,.,TRBV19,TRBJ2-3,TGTGCCAGTAGCGGACTTAGCACAGATACGCAGTATTTT,CASSGLSTDTQYF
TRBD1,few,TRBV2,TRBJ2-7,TGTGCCAGCAGGACTACAGGGGCTCCCTACGAGCAGTACTTC,CASRTTGAPYEQYF
.,.,TRBV29-1,TRBJ1-6,TGCAGCGTTGCCCACAACTATAATTCACCCCTCCACTTT,CSVAHNYNSPLHF
TRBD1,.,TRBV10-3,TRBJ1-5,TGTGCCGCCGGGGACAGGATTAATCAGCCCCAGCATTTT,CAAGDRINQPQHF
.,.,TRBV7-6,TRBJ1-4,TGTGCCAGCAGCTTCAGGGGAAGGGAAAAACTGTTTTTT,CASSFRGREKLFF
.,.,TRBV6-5,TRBJ1-6,TGTGCCAGCAGTTACAGGCAGGGAATAAATTCACCCCTCCACTTT,CASSYRQGINSPLHF
.,.,TRBV6-5,TRBJ2-1,TGTGCCAGCAGCCAGAATGAACAGGGAGGCAATGAGCAGTTCTTC,CASSQNEQGGNEQFF
.,.,TRBV2,TRBJ1-4,TGTGCCAGCAGTCGACAGGACCAGAATGAAAAACTGTTTTTT,CASSRQDQNEKLFF
.,.,TRBV10-2,TRBJ2-7,TGCGCCAGCAGTGAAGGGGCAGAGCAGTACTTC,CASSEGAEQYF
TRBD1,.,TRBV5-1,TRBJ1-4,TGCGCCAGCAGCTTGATGGGACAGGGCACCTCTAATGAAAAACTGTTTTTT,CASSLMGQGTSNEKLFF
.,few,TRBV30,TRBJ1-2,TGTGCCTGGAGTGTCGGGGAGGGTTATGGCTACACCTTC,CAWSVGEGYGYTF
TRBD2,.,TRBV5-4,TRBJ2-3,TGTGCCAGCAGCCCAGGTAGCGGGGGGCCCTTTGGTACGCAGTATTTT,CASSPGSGGPFGTQYF
TRBD1,few,TRBV5-5,TRBJ1-5,TGTGCCAGCAGTCCAGACAGGGACGAAAATCAGCCCCAGCATTTT,CASSPDRDENQPQHF
TRBD2,.,TRBV7-2,TRBJ2-3,TGTGCCAGCAGCTTACCTGTAGCGGGGCCAAGCACAGATACGCAGTATTTT,CASSLPVAGPSTDTQYF
.,.,TRBV4-3,TRBJ2-5,TGCGCCAGCAGCCAAGTTACCTCCGAGACCCAGTACTTC,CASSQVTSETQYF
.,.,TRBV19,TRBJ2-1,TGTGCCAGTAGTATAGATCCCGACAGTCTCTACAATGAGCAGTTCTTC,CASSIDPDSLYNEQFF
TRBD2,.,TRBV27,TRBJ2-7,TGTGCCACCCGCGCCGTAACTAGCGGAACCTACGAGCAGTACTTC,CATRAVTSGTYEQYF
TRBD2,.,TRBV9,TRBJ2-2,TGTGCCAGCAGCGTGCGGGGGGGATACACCGGGGAGCTGTTTTTT,CASSVRGGYTGELFF
TRBD2,few,TRBV27,TRBJ2-7,TGTGCCAGCAGTTTAAAAACGGGGGGGCTCGACGAGCAGTACTTC,CASSLKTGGLDEQYF
.,.,TRBV6-6,TRBJ2-3,TGTGCCAGCAGTTACATGCAGGTTAGCACAGATACGCAGTATTTT,CASSYMQVSTDTQYF
.,.,TRBV7-2,TRBJ2-7,TGTGCCAGCAGCTTAGTACCCACTTACGAGCAGTACTTC,CASSLVPTYEQYF
TRBD1,.,TRBV4-3,TRBJ2-3,TGCGCCAGCAGCCTTAGGGACAGGGATTCAGATACGCAGTATTTT,CASSLRDRDSDTQYF
TRBD1,.,TRBV4-2,TRBJ1-1,TGTGCCAGCAGCCAAGACAAAACAGGGGGCACTGAAGCTTTCTTT,CASSQDKTGGTEAFF
.,.,TRBV7-8,TRBJ2-5,TGTGCCAGCAGCCGCACAGAGACCCAAGAGACCCAGTACTTC,CASSRTETQETQYF
.,.,TRBV5-5,TRBJ2-7,TGTGCCAGCAGCTTTGAAAGGACCGAGCAGTACTTC,CASSFERTEQYF
TRBD1,medium-sized,TRBV19,TRBJ1-2,TGTGCCAGTAGGCAAACAGGGGACTATGGCTACACCTTC,CASRQTGDYGYTF
.,.,TRBV6-6,TRBJ2-1,TGTGCCAGCAGTTACAGCGCAGGGTGGGACAATGAGCAGTTCTTC,CASSYSAGWDNEQFF
.,.,TRBV7-2,TRBJ2-7,TGTGCCAGCAGCTTAGTTGTCGGAGAGGGGAGTGAGCAGTACTTC,CASSLVVGEGSEQYF
TRBD1,few,TRBV20-1,TRBJ2-1,TGCAGTGCTAACCAGGGGGATGAGCAGTTCTTC,CSANQGDEQFF
TRBD1,few,TRBV6-5,TRBJ1-2,TGTGCCAGCAGTGTGACAGGGGGCGTCTATGGCTACACCTTC,CASSVTGGVYGYTF
.,.,TRBV4-3,TRBJ1-5,TGCGCCAGCAGCCAAGCTTATCAGGGTAATCAGCCCCAGCATTTT,CASSQAYQGNQPQHF
.,few,TRBV21-1,TRBJ1-5,TGTGCCACCCTAAAGCCGGGGCATTTT,CATLKPGHF
.,.,TRBV21-1,TRBJ1-1,TGTGCCATCCCAACAGGGGGTGGTGACACTGAAGCTTTCTTT,CAIPTGGGDTEAFF
.,medium-sized,TRBV7-9,TRBJ1-1,TGTGCCAGCACCGCCGACGGCCTATCGAACACTGAAGCTTTCTTT,CASTADGLSNTEAFF
.,.,TRBV6-1,TRBJ2-5,TGTGCCAGCAGTGCAAGGGAACAGAGGGGAGAGACCCAGTACTTC,CASSAREQRGETQYF
.,.,TRBV6-6,TRBJ2-1,TGTGCCAGCAGGGAGGGACTCCTCAGAAACAACAATGAGCAGTTCTTC,CASREGLLRNNNEQFF
.,.,TRBV6-5,TRBJ1-1,TGTGCCAGCAGTTACGACACTGAAGCTTTCTTT,CASSYDTEAFF
.,few,TRBV9,TRBJ2-7,TGTGCCAGCAGCGTAGGGGAGCGGCAGGGACCCTACGAGCAGTACTTC,CASSVGERQGPYEQYF